A single sample gave rise to the 14 T cell receptor beta chains below, sequenced in a study of T cells in Graves' hyperthyroidism and ophthalmopathy. Amplified TCR beta CDR3 regions derived from RNA transcripts. During a first-round RT-PCR of the TCR CDR3, the HTBI primer set was used. TCRdb ran MiXCR on the multiplex PCR reads and lists one entry per CDR3 protein. The sample shows a few hundred thousand distinct CDR3 sequences, over 15% of them seen only once. The sample comprised blood. Source of these receptors: a woman aged 35 to 49 with Graves' ophthalmopathy.

The table lists this clonotype with many counts. This chain joins TRBV20-1 and TRBJ2-7; TRBD2 agrees at 8 bases. V trimming: 3 bases; J trimming: 2 bases; junction bases outside the gene matches: 15. The V gene's germline CDR1 is DFQATT and CDR2 SNEGSKA (reference sequence). This CDR3 has 17 amino acids. The CDR3 loop reads CSASWAGGTHTTYEQYF. In nucleotides, the CDR3 is TGCAGTGCTAGTTGGGCGGGAGGCACTCATACGACCTACGAGCAGTACTTC.

The table lists this clonotype with many counts. The J gene is TRBJ2-7, the V gene TRBV20-1; D ambiguous. Trimming pared 1 base from V and 5 bases from J, leaving 12 bases between. The germline V gene has CDR1 DFQATT and CDR2 SNEGSKA (reference sequence). CDR3 size: 13 residues. The CDR3 is CSARGWDEDEQYF. CDR3 in DNA: TGCAGTGCTAGAGGGTGGGATGAGGACGAGCAGTACTTC.

This clonotype has ten or more counts. The chain recombines TRBV6-2 or TRBV6-3 with TRBJ1-5; weak D call: TRBD1 (5 bases). The CDR3 is 14 residues long. The V end lost 2 bases, the J end lost 5 bases, and 10 bases lay between the germline ends. Germline V gene data show CDR1 as MNHEY and CDR2 as SVGEGT. The DNA for the CDR3 is TGTGCCAGCAGTTACGCAGGGATGGATCAGCCCCAGCATTTT. This encodes CASSYAGMDQPQHF.

This clonotype occurred many times. The rearrangement uses TRBV11-2 and TRBJ2-4; TRBD1 might be the D (6 bases). Germline CDR1 is SGHAT and CDR2 is FQNNGV. With 8 bases removed from V and 6 bases from J, the gap between germline ends came to 11 bases. The CDR3 sequence is 12 residues long. The CDR3 nucleotides are TGTGCCAGCGGGGGCAAAGGAAACATTCAGTACTTC. Translating it yields CASGGKGNIQYF.

This clonotype was counted a few times. This chain uses TRBV20-1 with TRBJ2-7; D is uncertain. Germline-derived CDR1 and CDR2 are DFQATT and SNEGSKA (reference sequence). Deletions cut 6 bases from V and 2 bases from J, with 8 bases between. CDR3 length: 11 residues. The CDR3 DNA reads as TGCAGTGCGAGGACCACCTACGAGCAGTACTTC. As protein: CSARTTYEQYF.

Many counts were recorded for this clonotype. The V and J genes are TRBV11-1 and TRBJ2-7; 15 positions agree with TRBD2. J was trimmed by 4 bases and V by 4 bases; bases with no gene match: 5. The CDR3 covers 16 residues. Germline-derived CDR1 and CDR2 are SGHAT and FQDESV (reference sequence). The CDR3 nucleotides read TGTGCCAGCAGCTCCGGGACTAGCGGGAGGTTTTACGAGCAGTACTTC. Residues: CASSSGTSGRFYEQYF.

This clonotype was observed many times. V usage is TRBV7-9 and J usage is TRBJ1-1; D is ambiguous. CDR3 size: 13 residues. Germline lookup yields CDR1 SEHNR and CDR2 FQNEAQ (reference sequence). V lost 1 base and J 7 bases, leaving 10 bases between the germline ends. For the CDR3, the DNA is TGTGCCAGCAGCTTAGAGAGACGGGGTGAAGCTTTCTTT. This translates into CASSLERRGEAFF.

In regard to this clonotype: Being one base from a much bigger clone, this may be a read error. The CDR3 ends on some other residue instead of the conserved phenylalanine or tryptophan, so this is likely a read error. This rearrangement joins TRBV19 to TRBJ2-7, with 7 bases lining up with TRBD2. V was clipped by 10 bases and J by 3 bases; unmatched bases: 9. This CDR3 is 13 amino acids long. Per the germline V gene, CDR1 is LNHDA and CDR2 is SQIVND (reference sequence). Here the CDR3 reads CATAAGENYEQYI. CDR3 bases: TGTGCCACCGCCGCGGGGGAGAACTACGAGCAGTACATC.

This chain connects TRBV11-2 to TRBJ2-7; possibly TRBD1 for D (5 bases). Between the trimmed V and J ends, which lost 1 base and 3 bases, there was a span of 10 bases. The CDR3 contains 14 residues. The germline gives CDR1 SGHAT, CDR2 FQNNGV. As DNA, the CDR3 is TGTGCCAGCAGCTTAGTTGACAGATTCTACGAGCAGTACTTC. It encodes CASSLVDRFYEQYF.

The chain employs TRBV19 and TRBJ2-2; TRBD1 or TRBD2 may be the D gene (5 bases each). The CDR3 contains 15 residues. Trimming removed 9 bases from V and 9 bases from J, with 23 bases in between. Germline assignment: CDR1 LNHDA and CDR2 SQIVND (reference sequence). CDR3 nucleotides: TGTGCCAGCCAACCGGGACGGCTTTTTGTGAGGGAGCTGTTTTTT. Its translation: CASQPGRLFVRELFF.

This clonotype was picked up many times. CDR3 sequence reads: CASGSREETQYF. DNA of the CDR3: TGTGCCTCGGGGAGCCGGGAAGAGACCCAGTACTTC. The rearrangement links TRBV10-3 to TRBJ2-5, with D possibly being TRBD2 (5 bases). Looked up from germline, CDR1 is ENHRY and CDR2 is SYGVKD. V was clipped by 11 bases and J by 3 bases, with 13 bases between them. This CDR3 is built from 12 residues.

This clonotype has a count of ten or more. The V call is TRBV7-2, the J call TRBJ1-5; D gene unclear. The CDR3 covers 14 residues. Trimming left V 1 base short and J 9 bases short, with 13 bases between. The germline V gene encodes CDR1 SGHTA and CDR2 FQGNSA. CDR3 sequence: CASSLGEPFTPQHF. In DNA form, the CDR3 reads TGTGCCAGCAGCTTAGGTGAGCCGTTCACGCCCCAGCATTTT.

This clonotype was counted ten times or more. V is TRBV7-8 and J is TRBJ2-7; D uncertain. Looked up from germline, CDR1 is SGHVS and CDR2 is FQNEAQ. CDR3 size: 13 residues. Deletions cut 1 base from V and 5 bases from J, with 9 bases between. This chain's CDR3 is CASSLVMEHEQYF. The CDR3 coding sequence is TGTGCCAGCAGCTTAGTGATGGAACACGAGCAGTACTTC.

Ten or more counts support this clonotype. This rearrangement joins TRBV6-1 to TRBJ2-7; 8 nucleotides align to TRBD2. The ends lost 5 bases at V and 4 bases at J; junction bases unmatched: 10. Per the germline V gene, CDR1 is MNHNS and CDR2 is SASEGT. The CDR3 loop spans 15 amino acids. The CDR3 sequence: CASSPDGRADYEQYF. The CDR3 region has the DNA TGTGCCAGCAGTCCTGACGGGAGGGCCGATTACGAGCAGTACTTC.